The rows below give T cell receptor beta chains drawn from one sample of a study of shared clonotypes between healthy human individuals. Some clones are missing from TCRdb's copy, which holds only in-frame ones; the method was immunoSEQ multiplex PCR. Among about 1,500,000 clones listed, approximately 97% were seen once. Sequencing was carried out using naive CD4+ T cells sorted from blood. These receptors all stem from a young man in good health. The CDR3 runs from the conserved cysteine through the conserved F or W. D genes are given only for firm matches. Clone size is stated in some rows and not others, as once, few, many or a class when expanded.

d_call,j_call,clone_size,v_call,cdr3_aa,cdr3_nt
TRBD1,TRBJ2-7,-,TRBV18,CASSPRTGTGSYEQYF,TGTGCCAGCTCACCAAGGACCGGGACAGGGAGCTACGAGCAGTACTTC
-,TRBJ2-5,-,TRBV7-2,CASSMVASGTQYF,TGTGCCAGCAGCATGGTAGCGAGCGGGACCCAGTACTTC
-,TRBJ1-1,once,TRBV4-1,CASSQEWGYTEAFF,TGCGCCAGCAGCCAAGAATGGGGTTACACTGAAGCTTTCTTT
TRBD2,TRBJ2-3,-,TRBV5-6,CASSLVAGAGQYF,TGTGCCAGCAGCTTGGTGGCGGGAGCGGGGCAGTATTTT
-,TRBJ1-1,-,TRBV7-9,CASSQGLLNTEAFF,TGTGCCAGCAGTCAGGGACTTTTGAACACTGAAGCTTTCTTT
-,TRBJ1-1,-,TRBV28,CASSLLDTEAFF,TGTGCCAGCAGTTTATTAGACACTGAAGCTTTCTTT
-,TRBJ1-4,-,TRBV5-1,CASSPGGATNEKLFF,TGCGCCAGCAGCCCCGGGGGGGCCACTAATGAAAAACTGTTTTTT
TRBD1,TRBJ1-5,-,TRBV28,CASSSRTGLNQPQHF,TGTGCCAGCAGTTCCAGGACAGGGTTAAATCAGCCCCAGCATTTT
-,TRBJ2-3,-,TRBV27,CASRRLSSVSTDTQYF,TGTGCCAGCAGGCGGTTGTCTAGCGTTTCCACAGATACGCAGTATTTT
TRBD1,TRBJ1-2,once,TRBV7-8,CASSIRDRDGYTF,TGTGCCAGCAGTATCCGGGACAGGGACGGCTACACCTTC
-,TRBJ1-5,few,TRBV25-1,CASSEPDQPQHF,TGTGCCAGCAGTGAACCCGATCAGCCCCAGCATTTT
-,TRBJ2-2,-,TRBV19,CASSFGAPPNTGELFF,TGTGCCAGTAGTTTCGGAGCTCCTCCGAACACCGGGGAGCTGTTTTTT
-,TRBJ2-7,once,TRBV28,CASSLEGPRSWEQYF,TGTGCCAGCAGTTTGGAGGGGCCGAGGTCCTGGGAGCAGTACTTC
TRBD1,TRBJ1-6,few,TRBV7-2,CASSLAGDRPLHF,TGTGCCAGCAGCTTAGCTGGGGACAGGCCTCTCCACTTT
TRBD1,TRBJ2-7,-,TRBV27,CASSPDRGRNEQYF,TGTGCCAGCAGTCCGGACAGGGGGCGGAACGAGCAGTACTTC
-,TRBJ2-7,-,TRBV28,CASTPGDYEQYF,TGTGCCAGCACGCCTGGGGACTACGAGCAGTACTTC
-,TRBJ2-2,once,TRBV7-7,CASSQLVSNTGELFF,TGTGCTAGCAGTCAACTAGTCTCGAACACCGGGGAGCTGTTTTTT
TRBD2,TRBJ2-1,-,TRBV5-1,CASSLDGTSGRGNEQFF,TGCGCCAGCAGCTTGGATGGGACTAGCGGGAGGGGTAATGAGCAGTTCTTC
-,TRBJ2-2,-,TRBV19,CASERTANTGELFF,TGTGCCAGTGAAAGAACGGCGAACACCGGGGAGCTGTTTTTT
-,TRBJ2-7,-,TRBV7-8,CASSLSRFRGSYEQYF,TGTGCCAGCAGCTTAAGCCGTTTTCGAGGCTCCTACGAGCAGTACTTC
TRBD1,TRBJ2-1,-,TRBV9,CASSVVSGTGDFNEQFF,TGTGCCAGCAGCGTAGTATCAGGGACAGGGGACTTCAATGAGCAGTTCTTC
-,TRBJ1-2,few,TRBV11-2,CASSFGLDYGYTF,TGTGCCAGCAGCTTTGGGCTTGACTATGGCTACACCTTC
TRBD1,TRBJ2-7,-,TRBV5-1,CASSLGDRDSKQYF,TGCGCCAGCAGCTTGGGGGACAGGGACTCGAAGCAGTACTTC
TRBD2,TRBJ2-1,few,TRBV5-1,CASSLGGRAHEQFF,TGCGCCAGCAGCTTGGGCGGGAGGGCCCATGAGCAGTTCTTC
-,TRBJ2-5,-,TRBV2,CASSLYQETQYF,TGTGCCAGCAGTCTGTACCAAGAGACCCAGTACTTC
TRBD2,TRBJ2-2,-,TRBV2,CATQGLAGGGELFF,TGTGCCACCCAAGGACTAGCGGGAGGTGGGGAGCTGTTTTTT
TRBD2,TRBJ2-1,-,TRBV9,CASSVAGLAGGLSNEQFF,TGTGCCAGCAGCGTAGCAGGACTAGCGGGAGGTTTATCGAATGAGCAGTTCTTC
-,TRBJ1-2,-,TRBV2,CASRGYANYGYTF,TGTGCCAGCAGGGGGTATGCTAACTATGGCTACACCTTC
-,TRBJ2-7,-,TRBV6-5,CASRASGTVPYEQYF,TGTGCCAGCAGAGCCTCCGGAACGGTTCCCTACGAGCAGTACTTC
-,TRBJ2-7,-,TRBV19,CASSMPGEVTYEQYF,TGTGCCAGTAGTATGCCGGGAGAAGTAACCTACGAGCAGTACTTC
TRBD1,TRBJ1-5,-,TRBV28,CASSLGGTGGSQPQHF,TGTGCCAGCAGTTTAGGTGGGACAGGGGGCTCTCAGCCCCAGCATTTT
-,TRBJ2-7,-,TRBV28,CASSFTPSSYEQYF,TGTGCCAGCAGTTTTACTCCGAGCTCCTACGAGCAGTACTTC
-,TRBJ2-4,-,TRBV29-1,CSVSLAKNIQYF,TGCAGCGTTTCGTTGGCCAAAAACATTCAGTACTTC
TRBD1,TRBJ1-1,once,TRBV10-3,CAIRGTDPEAFF,TGTGCCATCAGGGGGACAGACCCTGAAGCTTTCTTT
TRBD2,TRBJ2-1,-,TRBV29-1,CSVLAGGHEQFF,TGCAGCGTCCTAGCGGGAGGCCATGAGCAGTTCTTC
TRBD1,TRBJ2-7,once,TRBV5-1,CASSQAGTGLYEQYF,TGCGCCAGCAGCCAGGCCGGGACAGGGCTATACGAGCAGTACTTC
-,TRBJ1-3,-,TRBV18,CASSPPGNTIYF,TGTGCCAGCTCACCACCTGGAAACACCATATATTTT
-,TRBJ2-7,-,TRBV19,CASSATQEGEQYF,TGTGCCAGTAGTGCAACACAGGAGGGCGAGCAGTACTTC
TRBD1,TRBJ2-3,-,TRBV5-4,CASSGWTGSPDTQYF,TGTGCCAGCAGCGGGTGGACAGGGAGCCCAGATACGCAGTATTTT
-,TRBJ2-1,-,TRBV28,CASSLDSSPYNEQFF,TGTGCCAGCAGTTTGGACAGTTCCCCCTACAATGAGCAGTTCTTC
-,TRBJ2-4,-,TRBV20-1,CSASWAGIQYF,TGCAGTGCTAGTTGGGCAGGGATTCAGTACTTC
TRBD1,TRBJ1-1,-,TRBV19,CASTKTGVTEAFF,TGTGCCAGTACGAAGACAGGGGTTACTGAAGCTTTCTTT
-,TRBJ2-7,-,TRBV9,CASSPTTLGESSYEQYF,TGTGCCAGCAGCCCCACAACACTAGGGGAAAGCTCCTACGAGCAGTACTTC
-,TRBJ1-1,-,TRBV25-1,CASSAKRNTEAFF,TGTGCCAGCAGTGCAAAAAGGAACACTGAAGCTTTCTTT
-,TRBJ2-1,-,TRBV11-2,CASSLEWAYNEQFF,TGTGCCAGCAGCTTAGAATGGGCCTACAATGAGCAGTTCTTC
-,TRBJ2-2,-,TRBV9,CASSVEGGIGELFF,TGTGCCAGCAGCGTAGAGGGAGGCATAGGGGAGCTGTTTTTT
-,TRBJ1-1,-,TRBV6-6,CASSSRALNTEAFF,TGTGCCAGCAGTTCGAGGGCGCTGAACACTGAAGCTTTCTTT
TRBD1,TRBJ1-1,-,TRBV18,CASSETGIDTEAFF,TGTGCCAGCTCAGAGACAGGGATCGACACTGAAGCTTTCTTT
TRBD1,TRBJ2-2,-,TRBV19,CASSFNPDRAVYTGELFF,TGTGCCAGTAGTTTCAACCCGGACAGGGCCGTATACACCGGGGAGCTGTTTTTT
-,TRBJ1-5,once,TRBV14,CASSSGPNQPQHF,TGTGCCAGCAGCAGCGGGCCCAATCAGCCCCAGCATTTT
TRBD2,TRBJ2-2,-,TRBV6-1,CASSEIPPGTSVTGELFF,TGTGCCAGCAGTGAAATTCCGCCGGGAACTAGCGTCACCGGGGAGCTGTTTTTT
-,TRBJ1-2,few,TRBV5-5,CASSLDSSYGYTF,TGTGCCAGCAGCTTGGACAGTTCCTATGGCTACACCTTC
TRBD1,TRBJ2-2,-,TRBV9,CASSVGLGQGSVELFF,TGTGCCAGCAGCGTAGGGTTAGGACAGGGGTCTGTGGAGCTGTTTTTT
-,TRBJ2-1,-,TRBV7-6,CASSRTWDEQFF,TGTGCCAGCAGCCGGACATGGGATGAGCAGTTCTTC
-,TRBJ2-7,-,TRBV2,CASSPRGRYEQYF,TGTGCCAGCAGCCCTCGGGGGCGCTACGAGCAGTACTTC